One sample yielded the 16 T cell receptor beta chains listed below, sequenced in a study of tumor and adjacent non-tumor tissue in lung cancer. No cell sorting was done before RNA was extracted from the tissue. Three rounds of nested PCR, following a modified ARM-PCR protocol, produced the TCRbeta library. Each CDR3 protein is one row after TCRdb ran MiXCR on the multiplex PCR reads. The top ten hold approximately 26% of the sample, which has about 200,000 distinct CDR3 sequences, 60% to 75% seen once. Sequencing was carried out using lung tumor tissue. The receptors stem from a man in his fifties or sixties with non-small cell lung cancer.

V and J are TRBV10-1 and TRBJ2-2, with TRBD1 matching 7 bases. In germline, CDR1 is WNHNN, CDR2 SYGVQD (reference sequence). After removal of 5 bases from V and 6 bases from J, the junction contained 6 bases not matched to a gene. This CDR3 has 14 residues. DNA of the CDR3: TGCGCCAGCAGTACCGGGACAGTGGCCGGGGAGCTGTTTTTT. This encodes CASSTGTVAGELFF.

In this sample, this clonotype turned up many times. The chain joins TRBV11-3 to TRBJ2-5, with a possible D match to TRBD2 (5 bases). Trimming took 0 bases from V and 5 from J, leaving 10 bases between them. The V gene's germline CDR1 is SGHNT and CDR2 YENEEA. The CDR3 has 14 amino acids. The chain's CDR3 is CASSLEFRGETQYF. The CDR3 nucleotides are TGTGCCAGCAGCTTAGAGTTCAGAGGGGAGACCCAGTACTTC.

Worth noting for this clonotype: Being one base from a much bigger clone, this may be a read error. The chain carries TRBV20-1 and TRBJ2-3; D remains ambiguous. The ends were cut back, 3 bases at V and 0 bases at J, with 10 bases in the middle. CDR3 size: 14 residues. Germline V CDR1 and CDR2: DFQATT, SNEGSKA (reference sequence). The CDR3 DNA follows: TGCAGTGCTAGCGGCTGGGGAAGCACAGATACGCAGTATTTT. This codes for CSASGWGSTDTQYF.

Notes on this clonotype: This may come from a read error, since a much larger clone is one base off. This chain joins TRBV20-1 and TRBJ1-2, with TRBD1 identical over 7 bases. V lost 7 bases and J lost 14; bases outside the gene matches: 16. The CDR3 loop spans 12 amino acids. CDR1 and CDR2 (germline): DFQATT, SNEGSKA (reference sequence). In DNA, the CDR3 is TGCAGTGTTAGGGTCTCCGGGACAGTGAAAACCTTC. Protein: CSVRVSGTVKTF.

This chain links TRBV24-1 with TRBJ2-1; TRBD1 or TRBD2 may be the D gene (5 bases each). This CDR3 has 16 amino acids. Trimming left V 3 bases short and J 8 bases short, with 19 bases between. The germline V gene has CDR1 KGHDR and CDR2 SFDVKD. The CDR3, as DNA: TGTGCCACCAGTGATCCCGGGACGGAACTCATGGATGAGCAGTTCTTC. It codes for CATSDPGTELMDEQFF.

J is TRBJ2-3 and V is TRBV4-3; 7 bases align to TRBD2. This CDR3 has 17 residues. The V segment lost 4 bases and the J segment 2 bases; nucleotides outside the gene matches: 12. Germline V gene sequence: CDR1 LGHNA, CDR2 YSLEER. Written as DNA, the CDR3 is TGCGCCAGCAGCCTCCCGACTAGCCCAACTTCCACAGATACGCAGTATTTT. This codes for CASSLPTSPTSTDTQYF.

Only one count was recorded for this clonotype. This sequence may be a read error, since a much larger clone differs from it by one base. This chain connects TRBV29-1 to TRBJ2-2; D may be TRBD2 (5 bases). The length of the CDR3 is 13 residues. CDR1 and CDR2 from the germline V gene are SQVTM and ANQGSEA. CDR3 loop: CSSAIRVDGEMFF. The CDR3 coding sequence is TGCAGCAGCGCCATAAGGGTGGACGGGGAGATGTTTTTT.

As to this clonotype: Sequence at one end of the junction differs from germline and may be a read error. This rearrangement joins TRBV20-1 to TRBJ2-7; D gene ambiguous. Germline-derived CDR1 and CDR2 are DFQATT and SNEGSKA (reference sequence). This CDR3 region has 10 residues. The CDR3 DNA is TGCAGTACCTGGGGTTACGAGCAGTACTTT. Translation gives CSTWGYEQYF.

The chain has TRBV11-3 and TRBJ2-2; TRBD2 is a possible D gene (5 bases). The CDR3 is made up of 18 amino acids. V lost 8 bases and J 6 bases, leaving 28 bases between the germline ends. CDR1 and CDR2 (germline): SGHNT, YENEEA. CDR3 sequence reads: CASCSRGAKGYRAGELFF. The DNA for the CDR3 is TGTGCCAGCTGCTCCCGGGGAGCGAAAGGATACAGAGCCGGGGAGCTGTTTTTT. Full variable domain (missing parts from reference TRBV11-3 and TRBJ2-2): EAGVVQSPRYKIIEKKQPVAFWCNPISGHNTLYWYLQNLGQGPELLIRYENEEAVDDSQLPKDRFSAERLKGVDSTLKIQPAELGDSAVYLCASCSRGAKGYRAGELFFGEGSRLTVL.

The chain recombines TRBV12-5 with TRBJ2-3; maybe TRBD2 (5 bases). V lost 6 bases, J lost 2 bases, and 12 bases lay in between. This CDR3 contains 14 residues. Germline V gene lookup returns CDR1 LGHNT and CDR2 FRNRAP. The chain's CDR3 is CASGSVLATDTQYF. CDR3 DNA sequence: TGTGCTAGTGGGTCGGTTCTAGCCACAGATACGCAGTATTTT.

This clonotype was recorded once. One end of the junction is discordant with germline, which a read error may explain. CDR3 sequence (DNA): TGTACCAGCAGCCCCGGGACGGGGAAAAAGAACGAGCAGTACTTC. This gives the protein CTSSPGTGKKNEQYF. The rearrangement uses TRBV11-3 and TRBJ2-7; D may match TRBD1 or TRBD2 (5 bases each). Per the germline V gene, CDR1 is SGHNT and CDR2 is YENEEA. This CDR3 has 15 amino acids. Full variable domain (outside the CDR3, taken from reference TRBV11-3 and TRBJ2-7): EAGVVQSPRYKIIEKKQPVAFWCNPISGHNTLYWYLQNLGQGPELLIRYENEEAVDDSQLPKDRFSAERLKGVDSTLKIQPAELGDSAVYLCTSSPGTGKKNEQYFGPGTRLTVT.

On this clonotype: Without the conserved terminal phenylalanine or tryptophan, this CDR3 likely stems from a read error. The chain uses TRBV20-1 and TRBJ2-7; the D gene is possibly TRBD2 (5 bases). The germline CDR1 and CDR2 sequences are DFQATT and SNEGSKA (reference sequence). This CDR3 comprises 13 residues. V lost 1 base and J 8 bases, leaving 15 bases between the germline ends. Here the CDR3 DNA reads TGCAGTGCTAGAGGTGTGACTACCCTCAAGCAGTACCTC. Its protein is CSARGVTTLKQYL.

Remarks on this clonotype: One junction end disagrees with the germline gene, perhaps due to a read error. The chain carries TRBV12-3 or TRBV12-4 and TRBJ2-7, with 8 bases lining up with TRBD2. Judging by the DNA end, TRBJ2-1 fits better; the J call may be wrong. The CDR3 runs 13 residues. For the CDR3, the DNA is TGTGACAGCAGCGGACTAGCAGGATACGAGCAGTTCTTC. Its translation: CDSSGLAGYEQFF.

This clonotype was seen a few times. The chain joins TRBV7-8 to TRBJ2-1; 12 nucleotides agree with TRBD2. J was trimmed by 7 bases and V by 5 bases; bases with no gene match: 9. The CDR3 consists of 16 residues. Germline loops: CDR1 SGHVS, CDR2 FQNEAQ. CDR3: CASSLDLAGGLNEQFF. CDR3 bases: TGTGCCAGCAGCCTCGACCTAGCGGGGGGGTTAAATGAGCAGTTCTTC.

At least ten counts were recorded for this clonotype. This rearrangement joins TRBV13 to TRBJ2-2, with a possible D match to TRBD1 (5 bases). Germline V CDR1 and CDR2: PRHDT, FYEKMQ (reference sequence). The V end lost 7 bases, the J end lost 4 bases, and 13 bases lay between the germline ends. The CDR3 has 14 residues. The CDR3 reads CASTEAGRTGELFF. The CDR3 DNA reads TGTGCCAGCACCGAGGCAGGGCGCACCGGGGAGCTGTTTTTT.

Concerning this clonotype: The conserved phenylalanine or tryptophan is not found at the CDR3 terminus, so this likely reflects a read error. The CDR3 sequence: CASKISDTQYL. The CDR3 DNA reads as TGTGCCAGCAAGATTTCAGATACGCAGTATTTG. The rearrangement uses TRBV6-1 and TRBJ2-3; D gene uncertain. V gave up 7 bases and J gave up 4 bases, with 6 bases separating them. The germline CDR1 and CDR2 sequences are MNHNS and SASEGT. This CDR3 comprises 11 residues.